This TCR beta chain was retrieved from a study of T cell responses to AZD1222 COVID-19 vaccine. Study findings and constraints: Baseline serostatus was positive in only six AZD1222 recipients.

Libraries were prepared by immunoSEQ multiplex PCR; TCRdb keeps only in-frame clonotypes and omits some of them. Of more than 110,000 clones listed, just over 85% are singletons. Comments on this clone: Its antigen is not identified.

Germline-derived CDR1 and CDR2 are KGHSH and LQKENI. V lost 3 bases, J lost 3 bases, and 12 bases stayed unmatched. The CDR3 is 18 amino acids. The receptor comes from an adult in good health. V and J are TRBV18 and TRBJ2-1; TRBD2 matches at 9 bases. The sample was peripheral blood, taken on day 0 of AZD1222 vaccination. The chain's CDR3 is CASSPRPGASGNYNEQFF. DNA for the CDR3: TGTGCCAGCTCACCCCGCCCCGGGGCTAGCGGGAACTACAATGAGCAGTTCTTC. The whole variable domain, filled in from reference TRBV18 and TRBJ2-1, reads NAGVMQNPRHLVRRRGQEARLRCSPMKGHSHVYWYRQLPEEGLKFMVYLQKENIIDESGMPKERFSAEFPKEGPSILRIQQVVRGDSAAYFCASSPRPGASGNYNEQFFGPGTRLTVL.